This entry lists 25 T cell receptor beta chains sequenced from one sample in a study of blood T cell repertoires in COVID-19. Data came from immunoSEQ multiplex PCR; TCRdb stores just in-frame clones and leaves some out. Of around 110,000 clones in the sample, about 80% are singletons; the top ten hold 4% to 5.5%. Sequencing was carried out using peripheral blood. Receptors were obtained from a man aged 65-85 years with acute or convalescent COVID-19.

The V and J genes are TRBV13 and TRBJ1-1; D is undetermined. V lost 4 bases, J lost 2 bases, and 14 bases lay in between. The CDR3 has 15 residues. Germline lookup yields CDR1 PRHDT and CDR2 FYEKMQ (reference sequence). CDR3 sequence: CASSSPKRANTEAFF. The CDR3 DNA sequence: TGTGCCAGCAGCTCCCCCAAGAGGGCAAACACTGAAGCTTTCTTT.

This sequence joins TRBV24-1 and TRBJ2-3, with TRBD1 matching 9 bases. CDR3 length equals 16 residues. The germline CDR1 and CDR2 sequences are KGHDR and SFDVKD. J gave up 0 bases and V 3 bases, and 3 bases lay outside the gene matches. The CDR3 DNA reads TGTGCCACCAGTGATCCCGGGACAGGGAGCACAGATACGCAGTATTTT. Translated: CATSDPGTGSTDTQYF.

This sequence joins TRBV27 and TRBJ2-7; 7 bases fit TRBD1. Germline lookup yields CDR1 MNHEY and CDR2 SMNVEV (reference sequence). The CDR3 runs to 14 residues. Trimming at V came to 0 bases and at J to 5 bases, leaving 4 bases not matched to a gene. This chain's CDR3 is CASSLSHRGNEQYF. The CDR3, as DNA: TGTGCCAGCAGTTTATCGCACAGGGGAAACGAGCAGTACTTC.

The V gene is TRBV19, the J gene TRBJ1-5, with 9 nucleotides matching TRBD1. V shed 6 bases, J shed 5 bases, and the junction held 11 bases outside the gene matches. The CDR3 extends over 16 amino acids. CDR1 and CDR2 from the germline V gene are LNHDA and SQIVND (reference sequence). CDR3 in amino acids: CASSYTPGQGYQPQHF. In DNA, the CDR3 is TGTGCCAGTAGCTACACTCCGGGACAGGGATATCAGCCCCAGCATTTT.

This clone has a single count. The V call is TRBV6-4, the J call TRBJ2-5, with 9 bases aligning to TRBD2. CDR3 length: 15 amino acids. With V trimmed by 0 bases and J by 5 bases, 4 bases remained unmatched. Germline CDR1 MRHNA, CDR2 SNTAGT. Written as DNA, the CDR3 is TGTGCCAGCAGTGACTCCGCGGGGGGGCGGGAGACCCAGTACTTC. Its translation: CASSDSAGGRETQYF.

The chain links TRBV12-3 or TRBV12-4 to TRBJ1-1; no reliable D call. The CDR3 extends over 13 amino acids. V was cut by 1 base and J by 4 bases, with 7 bases left in between. The CDR3 DNA reads TGTGCCAGCAGTTTAGGTGAGGGCACTGAAGCTTTCTTT. As protein: CASSLGEGTEAFF.

This chain joins TRBV7-9 and TRBJ2-7, with 15 bases matching TRBD2. The CDR3 consists of 16 residues. With V trimmed by 5 bases and J by 4 bases, 6 bases remained unmatched. The germline V gene encodes CDR1 SEHNR and CDR2 FQNEAQ (reference sequence). DNA for the CDR3: TGTGCCAGCAGCCCATCCGGACTAGCGGGGGGGTACGAGCAGTACTTC. Translated, it gives CASSPSGLAGGYEQYF. The whole variable domain, remainder taken from reference TRBV7-9 and TRBJ2-7, is DTGVSQNPRHKITKRGQNVTFRCDPISEHNRLYWYRQTLGQGPEFLTYFQNEAQLEKSRLLSDRFSAERPKGSFSTLEIQRTEQGDSAMYLCASSPSGLAGGYEQYFGPGTRLTVT.

V usage is TRBV10-3 and J usage is TRBJ1-6, with TRBD1 as a possible D gene (6 bases). Trimming removed 1 base from V and 7 bases from J, with 23 bases in between. Germline values: CDR1 ENHRY, CDR2 SYGVKD. This CDR3 is 19 amino acids long. The CDR3 DNA is TGTGCCATCAGTGAGTTAAAAGGACAGCTCCATGTAGGGAATTCACCCCTCCACTTT. As protein: CAISELKGQLHVGNSPLHF.

The V call is TRBV7-8, the J call TRBJ1-2, with a weak D call TRBD1 (6 bases). The germline V gene has CDR1 SGHVS and CDR2 FQNEAQ. The CDR3 is made up of 17 amino acids. V lost 5 bases to trimming and J lost 3 bases, with 22 bases between them. In DNA, the CDR3 is TGTGCCAGCAGCCAGTTATCGGGGGGACGGGGGCACTATGGCTACACCTTC. Translated: CASSQLSGGRGHYGYTF.

This rearrangement joins TRBV7-6 to TRBJ1-5; D remains unclear. The germline V and J ends were trimmed by 3 bases and 5 bases, with 8 bases remaining between them. The CDR3 loop spans 13 amino acids. Per germline, CDR1 SGHVS and CDR2 FNYEAQ. The CDR3 region is CASSFSRDQPQHF. CDR3 nucleotide sequence: TGTGCCAGCAGCTTTAGCCGCGATCAGCCCCAGCATTTT. Together with reference TRBV7-6 and TRBJ1-5, the CDR3 gives the full variable domain: GAGVSQSPRYKVTKRGQDVALRCDPISGHVSLYWYRQALGQGPEFLTYFNYEAQQDKSGLPNDRFSAERPEGSISTLTIQRTEQRDSAMYRCASSFSRDQPQHFGDGTRLSIL.

The chain employs TRBV5-6 and TRBJ1-2, with D maybe TRBD1 (5 bases). Looked up from germline, CDR1 is SGHDT and CDR2 is YYEEEE. The CDR3 totals 15 residues. Trimming shortened V by 4 bases and J by 8 bases, and 21 bases separated the two germline ends. The CDR3 loop is CASSPTWVGTRGYTF. CDR3 bases: TGTGCCAGCAGCCCAACTTGGGTAGGGACTCGAGGCTACACCTTC.

The genes are TRBV6-5 and TRBJ2-5; possible D gene TRBD2, 6 bases. The CDR3 runs to 14 residues. CDR1 MNHEY and CDR2 SVGAGI come from the germline V gene. V gave up 8 bases and J gave up 1 base, with 14 bases separating them. CDR3 nucleotides: TGTGCCAGCGGGGGAACTAGCATCCAAGAGACCCAGTACTTC. Its translation is CASGGTSIQETQYF.

This clone was seen a few times. The chain is built from TRBV19 and TRBJ1-5; 10 bases align to TRBD1. The CDR3 is 14 amino acids. With 5 bases clipped from V and 7 bases from J, the junction kept 5 bases outside the gene matches. Germline V CDR1 and CDR2: LNHDA, SQIVND (reference sequence). The CDR3 sequence is CASSPTGGRQPQHF. The CDR3 DNA follows: TGTGCCAGTAGTCCGACAGGGGGCAGACAGCCCCAGCATTTT.

The CDR3 DNA is TGTGCCAGCAGCCCCGGAGGGGGGGCGAGGAATGAGCAGTTCTTC. Its protein product is CASSPGGGARNEQFF. The chain carries TRBV5-8 and TRBJ2-1; possible D gene TRBD2, 7 bases. The V and J ends lost 4 bases and 7 bases respectively, with 18 bases between them. The CDR3 loop spans 15 amino acids. The germline V gene has CDR1 SGHTS and CDR2 YDEGEE.

The chain is built from TRBV24-1 and TRBJ2-7; 9 bases are shared with TRBD1. V lost 8 bases and J lost 5; bases outside the gene matches: 6. The CDR3 has 13 residues. CDR1 and CDR2 (germline): KGHDR, SFDVKD. The CDR3 sequence is CATNRDRDHEQYF. DNA of the CDR3: TGTGCCACCAACCGGGACAGGGACCACGAGCAGTACTTC.

This clone appeared once. The rearrangement links TRBV2 to TRBJ1-5; TRBD1 matches at 7 bases. The V and J ends lost 3 bases and 7 bases, in that order; junction bases with no gene match: 15. This CDR3 has 17 residues. Germline CDR1 reads SNHLY; CDR2 reads FYNNEI. DNA for the CDR3: TGTGCCAGCAGTGATAGTAATTCAGGAGGGGGCCCCCAGCCCCAGCATTTT. Amino acids: CASSDSNSGGGPQPQHF.

This clone occurred a few times. The chain is built from TRBV7-8 and TRBJ2-7; TRBD2 matches at 9 bases. After removal of 5 bases from V and 7 bases from J, the junction contained 12 bases not matched to a gene. The CDR3 sequence is 15 residues long. From germline, CDR1 is SGHVS and CDR2 FQNEAQ. Here the CDR3 reads CASSPPGLATGEQYF. CDR3 nucleotides: TGTGCCAGCAGCCCTCCGGGACTAGCAACTGGGGAGCAGTACTTC.

In this sample, this clone turned up once. This CDR3 is CASSPPQSRNEQFF. The CDR3 DNA reads TGTGCCAGCAGCCCTCCCCAAAGCCGCAATGAGCAGTTCTTC. The rearrangement uses TRBV7-9 and TRBJ2-1; D uncertain. CDR3 size: 14 residues. The germline V gene encodes CDR1 SEHNR and CDR2 FQNEAQ (reference sequence). Trimming shortened V by 5 bases and J by 6 bases, and 14 bases separated the two germline ends.

The CDR3 region has the DNA TGTGCCAGTAGTATCGGGGTCGCCTACGAGCAGTACTTC. Its translation is CASSIGVAYEQYF. The V and J genes are TRBV19 and TRBJ2-7, with a weak D call TRBD2 (5 bases). CDR3 size: 13 residues. The V gene's germline CDR1 is LNHDA and CDR2 SQIVND (reference sequence). The V and J ends lost 3 bases and 2 bases respectively, with 8 bases between them.

This chain connects TRBV6-5 to TRBJ2-2, with TRBD1 matching 9 bases. The CDR3 sequence is 16 residues long. From germline, CDR1 is MNHEY and CDR2 SVGAGI. Germline trimming cut 2 bases from V and 6 bases from J; bases unmatched to any gene: 7. CDR3 sequence (DNA): TGTGCCAGCAGTTACCCTTTCGGGACAGGGCCCGGGGAGCTGTTTTTT. Residues: CASSYPFGTGPGELFF.

The count of this clone is one. V is TRBV6-6 and J is TRBJ1-1; possible D gene TRBD1, 6 bases. The V end lost 6 bases, the J end lost 1 base, and 9 bases lay between the germline ends. This CDR3 spans 13 amino acids. In germline, CDR1 is MNHNY, CDR2 SVGAGI (reference sequence). Written as DNA, the CDR3 is TGTGCCAGCAGGGGACAAACGAACACTGAAGCTTTCTTT. This sequence encodes CASRGQTNTEAFF.

The rearrangement joins TRBV6-5 to TRBJ1-1; 9 bases are a match to TRBD1. The CDR3 consists of 14 residues. In germline, CDR1 is MNHEY, CDR2 SVGAGI. Trimming removed 6 bases from V and 4 bases from J; junction bases left unmatched: 6. CDR3 in DNA: TGTGCCAGCAGGGCTACAGGGGGCAGCACTGAAGCTTTCTTT. Its translation: CASRATGGSTEAFF.

J is TRBJ2-1 and V is TRBV19; no reliable D call. V was clipped by 7 bases and J by 3 bases, with 7 bases between them. Germline V gene lookup returns CDR1 LNHDA and CDR2 SQIVND (reference sequence). The CDR3 covers 12 residues. In nucleotides, the CDR3 is TGTGCCAGTACCCAGAACTACAATGAGCAGTTCTTC. This sequence encodes CASTQNYNEQFF.

The chain uses TRBV2 and TRBJ1-2; 10 nucleotides agree with TRBD1. Germline values: CDR1 SNHLY, CDR2 FYNNEI. The ends lost 7 bases at V and 1 base at J; junction bases unmatched: 6. There are 15 residues in the CDR3. The CDR3 bases are TGTGCCAGCATTCGGACAGGGGGTAATAACTATGGCTACACCTTC. Its protein is CASIRTGGNNYGYTF.

The chain recombines TRBV6-1 with TRBJ2-7; 8 bases line up with TRBD1. The J segment lost 12 bases and the V segment lost 6 bases, leaving 10 bases of the junction unmatched. The CDR3 is 12 residues long. CDR1 is MNHNS, CDR2 SASEGT, per germline. For the CDR3, the DNA is TGTGCCAGCAGCCCGAGGACAGGGCGGGTGTACTTC. Its translation is CASSPRTGRVYF.